This T cell receptor beta chain was obtained from a study of CD8+CD57+ T cells in acquired aplastic anemia. In the study overall: The study obtained an average of roughly 2.9 ug of DNA from sorted CD4+ and CD8+ cells. CD4+ cells from healthy donors averaged roughly 10 million reads. Study observations and caveats: Patient and control CD8+ Simpson's diversity was not significantly different. Fewer than 30 CD8+ CDR3 sequences were shared between patients and controls.

The table lists this clonotype with many counts. Its antigen is unknown. The template for TCR beta VDJ and CDR3 sequence profiling was genomic DNA. TCRdb re-analysed the reads in MiXCR, keeping a single row per CDR3 protein. The table includes about 190,000 distinct CDR3 sequences, about 53% detected once. Trimming stripped 5 bases from V and 4 bases from J, with 15 bases between. Germline lookup yields CDR1 MNHEY and CDR2 SVGAGI. This CDR3 region has 15 residues. This clonotype was sampled from a human donor in good health, serving as a control. The sequenced sample consisted of sorted CD4+, CD8+, or CD8+CD57+ T cells (not recorded which) from PBMCs. V and J are TRBV6-5 and TRBJ2-1, with D perhaps matching TRBD2 (6 bases). CDR3 nucleotides: TGTGCCAGCAGTGTAGCGGAATATGATTACAATGAGCAGTTCTTC. Translating it yields CASSVAEYDYNEQFF.